The 32 T cell receptor beta chains below come from one sample, sequenced in a study of cytomegalovirus exposure and HLA in healthy donors (TCRdb year 2017). The library was obtained by the immunoSEQ multiplex PCR assay. For the multiplex PCR, a mixture combining 60 forward primers for TCR Vbeta segments and 13 reverse primers for TCR Jbeta segments was used. The table was pulled from immuneACCESS by TCRdb, which kept in-frame rearrangements only. Such tables lose some clones; where checked, under half of the loss comes from unresolved V genes, and the rest has no known cause. The sample table lists about 110,000 clones, roughly three quarters of them with a count of one. The ten largest account for less than 2.5% of the sample. The sample was PBMCs. These receptors all stem from a man aged 18 to 29 in good health and CMV-seronegative.

The V and J genes are TRBV4-3 and TRBJ2-7, with a possible D match to TRBD1 (5 bases). The CDR3 has 15 residues. V lost 1 base to trimming and J lost 2 bases, with 12 bases between them. Germline V gene sequence: CDR1 LGHNA, CDR2 YSLEER. The CDR3 sequence is CASSQATAPTYEQYF. CDR3 in DNA: TGCGCCAGCAGCCAAGCGACAGCTCCCACCTACGAGCAGTACTTC.

This chain links TRBV6-6 with TRBJ2-7; 8 positions agree with TRBD2. After removal of 5 bases from V and 2 bases from J, the junction contained 8 bases not matched to a gene. CDR1 is MNHNY and CDR2 is SVGAGI in the germline V gene (reference sequence). This CDR3 is built from 15 residues. CDR3 residues: CASSTSTGGAYEQYF. Written as DNA, the CDR3 is TGTGCCAGCAGTACGTCCACCGGGGGGGCCTACGAGCAGTACTTC.

The chain has TRBV13 and TRBJ1-2; D might be TRBD1 (6 bases). The CDR3 is 13 amino acids. Trimming pared 4 bases from V and 2 bases from J, leaving 8 bases between. Germline CDR1 is PRHDT and CDR2 is FYEKMQ (reference sequence). In DNA form, the CDR3 reads TGTGCCAGCAGCTCCGGGACAAACTATGGCTACACCTTC. Its protein product is CASSSGTNYGYTF.

This clone was found a few times. This chain links TRBV4-3 with TRBJ2-7; 14 nucleotides line up with TRBD2. V lost 2 bases and J lost 4; bases outside the gene matches: 7. Germline values: CDR1 LGHNA, CDR2 YSLEER. This CDR3 is built from 17 residues. This CDR3 reads CASSQSGLAGGHYEQYF. CDR3 sequence (DNA): TGCGCCAGCAGCCAATCCGGACTAGCGGGGGGCCATTACGAGCAGTACTTC.

CDR3 sequence: CSVVTGSGNQPQHF. The CDR3 nucleotides are TGCAGCGTCGTGACAGGGAGCGGCAATCAGCCCCAGCATTTT. The rearrangement uses TRBV29-1 and TRBJ1-5; 7 positions agree with TRBD1. Trimming cost V 6 bases and J 2 bases; bases outside gene matches: 7. Germline values: CDR1 SQVTM, CDR2 ANQGSEA. This CDR3 has 14 amino acids.

This sequence joins TRBV6-5 and TRBJ2-2, with TRBD2 as a possible D gene (6 bases). In germline, CDR1 is MNHEY, CDR2 SVGAGI. Trimming removed 6 bases from V and 4 bases from J, with 15 bases in between. This CDR3 region has 15 residues. The CDR3 nucleotides read TGTGCCAGCAGACTAGCTCTGAGTGTCACCGGGGAGCTGTTTTTT. This codes for CASRLALSVTGELFF.

This clone was seen a few times. With only one base between it and a far larger clone, this is likely a read error. V is TRBV6-6 and J is TRBJ1-5, with 10 bases lining up with TRBD1. V shed 10 bases and J 0 bases; nucleotides not matched to a gene: 3. CDR3 size: 14 residues. The germline CDR1 and CDR2 sequences are MNHNY and SVGAGI (reference sequence). CDR3 bases: TGTGCCATCGGGACAGGGGATAGCAATCAGCCCCAGCATTTT. Encoded protein: CAIGTGDSNQPQHF.

V and J are TRBV18 and TRBJ1-6; D is undetermined. The CDR3 consists of 14 residues. Trimming removed 2 bases at V and 10 bases at J, with 12 bases between. Germline values: CDR1 KGHSH, CDR2 LQKENI. The CDR3, as DNA: TGTGCCAGCTCACCAGACACCGTTGGCTCACCCCTCCACTTT. It yields the protein CASSPDTVGSPLHF.

This chain uses TRBV6-5 with TRBJ2-5; no reliable D call. CDR3 length: 15 amino acids. Trimming removed 2 bases from V and 4 bases from J, with 14 bases in between. The germline gives CDR1 MNHEY, CDR2 SVGAGI. This CDR3 is CASSYMALRLETQYF. The CDR3 DNA is TGTGCCAGCAGTTACATGGCTTTAAGACTAGAGACCCAGTACTTC.

This chain joins TRBV2 and TRBJ2-2, with 12 bases aligning to TRBD2. Germline assignment: CDR1 SNHLY and CDR2 FYNNEI. Germline trimming cut 7 bases from V and 4 bases from J; bases unmatched to any gene: 7. The CDR3 extends over 16 amino acids. The CDR3 here is CASTASGGAGTGELFF. The CDR3 region has the DNA TGTGCCAGCACGGCTAGCGGGGGGGCCGGCACCGGGGAGCTGTTTTTT.

J is TRBJ2-6 and V is TRBV4-2; maybe TRBD1 (6 bases). The CDR3 is made up of 17 amino acids. Per germline, CDR1 LGHNA and CDR2 YNFKEQ. V lost 2 bases, J lost 0 bases, and 11 bases lay in between. In DNA, the CDR3 is TGTGCCAGCAGCCAAACGGGACAAGACTCTGGGGCCAACGTCCTGACTTTC. It yields the protein CASSQTGQDSGANVLTF.

This chain joins TRBV15 and TRBJ2-5; a possible D gene is TRBD1 (5 bases). This CDR3 contains 14 residues. The germline V gene encodes CDR1 LNHNV and CDR2 YYDKDF (reference sequence). Trimming stripped 0 bases from V and 5 bases from J, with 10 bases between. In nucleotides, the CDR3 is TGTGCCACCAGCAGAGATAGACAGTCGGAGACCCAGTACTTC. Translating it yields CATSRDRQSETQYF.

The chain combines TRBV5-1 with TRBJ2-1; 8 nucleotides line up with TRBD2. Germline V gene sequence: CDR1 SGHRS, CDR2 YFSETQ. The CDR3 extends over 15 amino acids. J lost 8 bases, V lost 0 bases, and 7 bases had no gene match. CDR3 DNA sequence: TGCGCCAGCAGCTTGGGACGGGGGGGCCGGGATGAGCAGTTCTTC. This translates into CASSLGRGGRDEQFF.

The chain combines TRBV5-1 with TRBJ1-2, with a tentative D call TRBD1 (5 bases). V was trimmed by 4 bases and J by 0 bases, leaving 7 bases between them. This CDR3 contains 13 residues. The V gene's germline CDR1 is SGHRS and CDR2 YFSETQ. CDR3 bases: TGCGCCAGCAGCGACAGAACTAACTATGGCTACACCTTC. This sequence encodes CASSDRTNYGYTF.

V usage is TRBV6-4 and J usage is TRBJ2-2, with a weak D call TRBD1 (6 bases). Trimming shortened V by 6 bases and J by 3 bases, and 14 bases separated the two germline ends. The germline gives CDR1 MRHNA, CDR2 SNTAGT. The CDR3 totals 15 residues. CDR3 amino acids: CASSPRQDHTGELFF. The CDR3 bases are TGTGCCAGCAGCCCCCGACAGGACCACACCGGGGAGCTGTTTTTT.

The genes are TRBV18 and TRBJ1-1, with 7 bases fitting TRBD1. CDR3 length equals 15 residues. Trimming at V came to 3 bases and at J to 0 bases, leaving 4 bases not matched to a gene. Germline V gene lookup returns CDR1 KGHSH and CDR2 LQKENI. Here the CDR3 reads CASSPPGQMNTEAFF. The DNA of the CDR3 is TGTGCCAGCTCACCCCCGGGACAGATGAACACTGAAGCTTTCTTT.

This clone was counted a few times. The rearrangement links TRBV15 to TRBJ1-5, with TRBD1 matching 9 bases. With V trimmed by 3 bases and J by 4 bases, 7 bases remained unmatched. CDR3 length: 16 amino acids. CDR1 is LNHNV and CDR2 is YYDKDF in the germline V gene (reference sequence). The CDR3 coding sequence is TGTGCCACCAGCAGGGACAGGGGCTCCCCTAATCAGCCCCAGCATTTT. Translated, it gives CATSRDRGSPNQPQHF.

This clone was detected only once. The CDR3 spells CASSSPLSDGSSGANVLTF. CDR3 nucleotides: TGTGCCAGCAGTTCCCCGCTTTCCGACGGGAGCTCTGGGGCCAACGTCCTGACTTTC. The chain is built from TRBV28 and TRBJ2-6, with D perhaps TRBD2 (6 bases). Germline CDR1 and CDR2: MDHEN and SYDVKM. The CDR3 has 19 amino acids. V lost 4 bases and J lost 0, with 19 bases in between.

The rearrangement uses TRBV4-2 and TRBJ2-7; 8 bases align to TRBD1. The CDR3 sequence is 15 residues long. Germline lookup yields CDR1 LGHNA and CDR2 YNFKEQ. J lost 4 bases, V lost 4 bases, and 9 bases had no gene match. The CDR3 nucleotides read TGTGCCAGCAGCCCGACAGGGGAAAATTTTTACGAGCAGTACTTC. Translated: CASSPTGENFYEQYF.

The rearrangement uses TRBV9 and TRBJ2-3, with D perhaps matching TRBD1 (5 bases). The CDR3 contains 12 residues. V gave up 0 bases and J gave up 6 bases, with 5 bases separating them. CDR1 and CDR2 from the germline V gene are SGDLS and YYNGEE. The CDR3 DNA reads as TGTGCCAGCAGCGTAGAGGGGGATACGCAGTATTTT. This sequence encodes CASSVEGDTQYF.

The V gene is TRBV25-1, the J gene TRBJ1-2, with 8 bases aligning to TRBD1. Trimming took 0 bases from V and 7 from J; bases not matched to a gene: 13. Germline V gene sequence: CDR1 MGHDK, CDR2 SYGVNS. This CDR3 comprises 17 residues. Written as DNA, the CDR3 is TGTGCCAGCAGTGAATATTTCCCGGGGCAGGGGGCCGGTGGCTACACCTTC. Translated: CASSEYFPGQGAGGYTF.

The table lists this clone with a few counts. The chain links TRBV6-5 to TRBJ1-5; D may be TRBD1 (5 bases). CDR1 MNHEY and CDR2 SVGAGI come from the germline V gene. This CDR3 contains 12 residues. Trimming shortened V by 5 bases and J by 11 bases, and 13 bases separated the two germline ends. The CDR3 DNA reads as TGTGCCAGCAGTGAATCAGGGCTGGCCCAGCATTTT. Protein: CASSESGLAQHF.

The gene calls are TRBV9 and TRBJ2-2; D is ambiguous. The CDR3 is made up of 13 amino acids. V was clipped by 0 bases and J by 7 bases, with 7 bases between them. The germline V gene encodes CDR1 SGDLS and CDR2 YYNGEE. The CDR3 coding sequence is TGTGCCAGCAGCGTAGATATTTTCGGGGAGCTGTTTTTT. Amino acids: CASSVDIFGELFF.

This clone appeared once. This chain connects TRBV7-3 to TRBJ2-4, with a weak D call TRBD2 (7 bases). Germline CDR1 reads SGHTA; CDR2 reads FQGTGA. This CDR3 region has 16 residues. The V gene lost 0 bases and the J gene lost 7 bases, with 16 bases spanning the gap. Here the CDR3 reads CASSLTGGLRGNIQYF. The CDR3 DNA is TGTGCCAGCAGCTTAACGGGGGGGTTGAGGGGGAACATTCAGTACTTC.

This clone was seen a few times. The V gene is TRBV10-1, the J gene TRBJ2-1, with TRBD2 matching 14 bases. The CDR3 runs to 16 residues. CDR1 and CDR2 from the germline V gene are WNHNN and SYGVQD (reference sequence). V lost 6 bases to trimming and J lost 4 bases; unmatched junction nucleotides: 5. The CDR3 loop reads CASSGGTSGGYNEQFF. The CDR3 nucleotides are TGCGCCAGCAGCGGAGGGACTAGCGGGGGATACAATGAGCAGTTCTTC.

The CDR3 is CASSSPRTGLTDTQYF. The CDR3 DNA follows: TGTGCCAGCAGCTCCCCAAGGACAGGACTCACAGATACGCAGTATTTT. V gene TRBV11-3 combines with J gene TRBJ2-3; 7 positions match TRBD1. From germline, CDR1 is SGHNT and CDR2 YENEEA. V shed 4 bases, J shed 2 bases, and the junction held 9 bases outside the gene matches. The CDR3 is made up of 16 amino acids.

The chain couples TRBV19 to TRBJ2-7; possibly TRBD1 for D (5 bases). V was shortened by 3 bases and J by 3 bases, with 12 bases between the two germline ends. Germline V gives CDR1 LNHDA, CDR2 SQIVND (reference sequence). The CDR3 runs to 14 residues. This chain's CDR3 is CASSISQGYYEQYF. CDR3 nucleotide sequence: TGTGCCAGTAGTATCTCCCAGGGCTACTACGAGCAGTACTTC.

The genes are TRBV5-4 and TRBJ2-2; 8 bases line up with TRBD1. CDR1 and CDR2 (germline): SGHNT, YYREEE (reference sequence). V shed 4 bases and J 5 bases; nucleotides not matched to a gene: 10. The CDR3 loop spans 16 amino acids. CDR3 residues: CASSPDETGDTGELFF. CDR3 nucleotide sequence: TGTGCCAGCAGCCCGGACGAGACAGGGGATACCGGGGAGCTGTTTTTT. Together with reference TRBV5-4 and TRBJ2-2, the CDR3 gives the full variable domain: ETGVTQSPTHLIKTRGQQVTLRCSSQSGHNTVSWYQQALGQGPQFIFQYYREEENGRGNFPPRFSGLQFPNYSSELNVNALELDDSALYLCASSPDETGDTGELFFGEGSRLTVL.

This sequence joins TRBV9 and TRBJ2-7, with 11 bases that match TRBD1. J was trimmed by 5 bases and V by 3 bases; bases with no gene match: 4. This CDR3 region has 14 residues. CDR1 and CDR2 from the germline V gene are SGDLS and YYNGEE. DNA for the CDR3: TGTGCCAGCAGCGACCGGGACAGGGGGAACGAGCAGTACTTC. This gives the protein CASSDRDRGNEQYF.

The genes are TRBV6-6 and TRBJ1-6, with 7 bases fitting TRBD1. Losses at the gene ends were 6 bases for V and 5 bases for J; bases not matched to a gene: 10. The germline gives CDR1 MNHNY, CDR2 SVGAGI (reference sequence). The length of the CDR3 is 16 residues. In DNA form, the CDR3 reads TGTGCCAGCAGCTCTTTCAAGGGACAGAATAATTCACCCCTCCACTTT. Its translation is CASSSFKGQNNSPLHF.

The CDR3 spells CASSSPGNEQYF. The CDR3 DNA sequence: TGTGCCAGCAGTTCTCCAGGGAACGAGCAGTACTTC. The chain recombines TRBV6-5 with TRBJ2-7; perhaps TRBD1 as D (5 bases). In germline, CDR1 is MNHEY, CDR2 SVGAGI. V lost 4 bases to trimming and J lost 5 bases, with 9 bases between them. The CDR3 consists of 12 residues.

This clone was observed a few times. The chain uses TRBV28 and TRBJ1-5; perhaps TRBD1 as D (6 bases). With 5 bases removed from V and 0 bases from J, the gap between germline ends came to 11 bases. In germline, CDR1 is MDHEN, CDR2 SYDVKM. The CDR3 length is 15 residues. CDR3 in DNA: TGTGCCAGCAGTCGACAGGTACATAGCAATCAGCCCCAGCATTTT. It yields the protein CASSRQVHSNQPQHF.